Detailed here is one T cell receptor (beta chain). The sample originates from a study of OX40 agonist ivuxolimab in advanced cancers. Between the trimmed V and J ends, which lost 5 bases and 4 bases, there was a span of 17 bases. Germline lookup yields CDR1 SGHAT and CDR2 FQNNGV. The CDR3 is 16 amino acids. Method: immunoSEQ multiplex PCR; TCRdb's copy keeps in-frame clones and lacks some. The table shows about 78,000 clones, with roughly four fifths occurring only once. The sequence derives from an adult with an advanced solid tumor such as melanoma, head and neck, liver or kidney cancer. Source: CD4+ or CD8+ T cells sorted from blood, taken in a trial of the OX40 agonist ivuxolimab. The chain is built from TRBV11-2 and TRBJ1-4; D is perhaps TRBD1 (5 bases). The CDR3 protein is CASSLSLTVGNEKLFF. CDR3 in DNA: TGTGCCAGCAGCCTCTCACTGACAGTCGGTAATGAAAAACTGTTTTTT.